This T cell receptor beta chain was identified during a study of blood T cell repertoires in COVID-19. At the level of the study: The origin of the acute and convalescent COVID-19 samples was the United States, Italy and Spain. T cells, B-cell-depleted T cells, or PBMCs supplied cDNA or gDNA.

How the authors handled the data: Reference gene primer amplification yielded estimated nucleated cell counts. The protocol was immunoSEQ multiplex PCR, while the TCRdb copy is restricted to in-frame clones and leaves out a portion. V and J calls plus clone size are reproduced from that table; the DNA served to infer D and trimming. This table holds about 220,000 clones, about 85% found once. This clone was detected a few times. Germline CDR1 is MNHEY and CDR2 is SMNVEV (reference sequence). V was cut by 4 bases and J by 8 bases, with 21 bases left in between. The CDR3 is 15 residues long. This TCR derives from a middle-aged man who had recovered from COVID-19. The J gene is TRBJ2-7, the V gene TRBV27; TRBD1 might be the D (6 bases). Material for sequencing was peripheral blood. This chain's CDR3 is CASSSNPWGPVQQYF. In DNA, the CDR3 is TGTGCCAGCAGTTCCAACCCCTGGGGGCCGGTTCAGCAGTACTTC.